This is a list of T cell receptor beta chains from one sample in a study of OX40 agonist ivuxolimab in advanced cancers. Repertoires were generated with immunoSEQ multiplex PCR, while TCRdb's copy carries only in-frame clones and drops some. The sample consists of about 40,000 clones, about 85% of them appearing once. The sample in question was CD4+ or CD8+ T cells sorted from blood, obtained in a trial of the OX40 agonist ivuxolimab. These receptors were taken from an adult with an advanced solid tumor such as melanoma, head and neck, liver or kidney cancer. Both conserved end residues are part of each CDR3. Fields, in order: J gene, V gene, clone size, D gene, CDR3 protein, CDR3 DNA. D genes are given only for firm matches. The size field is filled for only some rows; it gives once, few, many or a size class.

TRBJ2-2 | TRBV27 | NA | TRBD2 | CASSSLAGQSTGELFF | TGTGCCAGCAGTTCACTAGCGGGACAATCTACCGGGGAGCTGTTTTTT
TRBJ1-1 | TRBV7-3 | NA | TRBD1 | CASRTGGLGTEAFF | TGTGCCAGCAGGACAGGGGGATTAGGGACTGAAGCTTTCTTT
TRBJ1-2 | TRBV6-6 | NA | NA | CASSYVGRANYGYTF | TGTGCCAGCAGTTACGTCGGGCGAGCTAACTATGGCTACACCTTC
TRBJ1-3 | TRBV5-5 | NA | NA | CASSLWRGGNTIYF | TGTGCCAGCAGCCTCTGGAGGGGTGGAAACACCATATATTTT
TRBJ1-1 | TRBV11-2 | NA | NA | CASLSGQMNTEAFF | TGTGCCAGCCTGAGCGGACAGATGAACACTGAAGCTTTCTTT
TRBJ2-5 | TRBV13 | NA | NA | CASSSPGRGETQYF | TGTGCCAGCAGCTCCCCCGGGCGTGGGGAGACCCAGTACTTC
TRBJ1-1 | TRBV7-6 | NA | NA | CASSLVETEAFF | TGTGCCAGCAGCTTAGTGGAGACTGAAGCTTTCTTT
TRBJ2-2 | TRBV5-1 | NA | NA | CASSLWGPPGELFF | TGCGCCAGCAGCTTGTGGGGACCGCCCGGGGAGCTGTTTTTT
TRBJ2-3 | TRBV23-1 | NA | NA | CASRHSGTDTQYF | TGCGCCAGCAGGCATTCTGGCACAGATACGCAGTATTTT
TRBJ1-2 | TRBV9 | NA | NA | CASSEGPPDGYTF | TGTGCCAGCAGCGAGGGACCTCCGGATGGCTACACCTTC
TRBJ2-1 | TRBV5-6 | NA | NA | CASSPGAVPEQFF | TGTGCCAGCAGCCCCGGGGCTGTCCCTGAGCAGTTCTTC
TRBJ2-7 | TRBV7-9 | NA | NA | CASSLGRADYEQYF | TGTGCCAGCAGCTTAGGCAGGGCCGACTACGAGCAGTACTTC
TRBJ1-2 | TRBV15 | NA | NA | CATSRDYGGGYTF | TGTGCCACCAGCAGAGATTATGGGGGTGGCTACACCTTC
TRBJ2-7 | TRBV7-2 | NA | TRBD2 | CASSLGAGGEQYF | TGTGCCAGCAGCTTAGGAGCGGGGGGGGAGCAGTACTTC
TRBJ2-3 | TRBV7-8 | NA | NA | CASSPTWGSTDTQYF | TGTGCCAGCAGCCCAACTTGGGGCAGCACAGATACGCAGTATTTT
TRBJ2-7 | TRBV6-5 | NA | NA | CASSYSGAYEQYF | TGTGCCAGCAGTTACTCGGGAGCGTACGAGCAGTACTTC
TRBJ1-5 | TRBV7-9 | NA | NA | CASSFYSGTSNQPQHF | TGTGCCAGCAGCTTTTACTCCGGGACAAGCAATCAGCCCCAGCATTTT
TRBJ2-5 | TRBV27 | once | TRBD1 | CASSLGTGPETQYF | TGTGCCAGCAGTTTAGGGACAGGGCCAGAGACCCAGTACTTC
TRBJ2-5 | TRBV11-2 | NA | NA | CASRLPDTTVETQYF | TGTGCCAGCAGGCTCCCCGACACCACGGTGGAGACCCAGTACTTC
TRBJ1-1 | TRBV4-3 | NA | NA | CASSQVVINTEAFF | TGCGCCAGCAGCCAAGTTGTCATTAACACTGAAGCTTTCTTT
TRBJ1-1 | TRBV7-8 | few | NA | CASSLEWPWNTEAFF | TGTGCCAGCAGCTTAGAATGGCCCTGGAACACTGAAGCTTTCTTT
TRBJ1-2 | TRBV19 | NA | NA | CASAVGYGYTF | TGTGCCTCGGCGGTGGGCTATGGCTACACCTTC
TRBJ2-1 | TRBV29-1 | once | NA | CSVSAFDLNEQFF | TGCAGCGTCTCTGCTTTCGACCTGAATGAGCAGTTCTTC
TRBJ2-7 | TRBV7-2 | few | NA | CASSRDFSYEQYF | TGTGCCAGCAGCCGGGACTTCTCCTACGAGCAGTACTTC
TRBJ2-5 | TRBV25-1 | once | NA | CASSEWTREEETQYF | TGTGCCAGCAGTGAATGGACCCGCGAGGAGGAGACCCAGTACTTC
TRBJ1-5 | TRBV19 | NA | NA | CASSIYIDINQPQHF | TGTGCCAGTAGTATATATATTGACATCAATCAGCCCCAGCATTTT
TRBJ2-5 | TRBV5-4 | NA | NA | CASSDRRELGGETQYF | TGTGCCAGCAGCGATAGACGGGAGTTAGGGGGGGAGACCCAGTACTTC
TRBJ2-1 | TRBV4-2 | NA | NA | CASSFLSAGSSYNEQFF | TGTGCCAGCAGCTTTTTATCCGCAGGGAGCTCCTACAATGAGCAGTTCTTC
TRBJ2-7 | TRBV4-3 | NA | NA | CASSHLDGRDYEQYF | TGCGCCAGCAGCCATCTGGACGGAAGGGACTACGAGCAGTACTTC
TRBJ2-7 | TRBV11-3 | NA | NA | CASSLTEAYEQYF | TGTGCCAGCAGCTTGACGGAAGCCTACGAGCAGTACTTC
TRBJ1-2 | TRBV6-5 | NA | NA | CASSYGRPGYTF | TGTGCCAGCAGTTACGGCCGACCGGGCTACACCTTC
TRBJ1-1 | TRBV7-9 | NA | NA | CASSLALGAVIEAFF | TGTGCCAGCAGCTTAGCGCTGGGAGCGGTGATAGAAGCTTTCTTT